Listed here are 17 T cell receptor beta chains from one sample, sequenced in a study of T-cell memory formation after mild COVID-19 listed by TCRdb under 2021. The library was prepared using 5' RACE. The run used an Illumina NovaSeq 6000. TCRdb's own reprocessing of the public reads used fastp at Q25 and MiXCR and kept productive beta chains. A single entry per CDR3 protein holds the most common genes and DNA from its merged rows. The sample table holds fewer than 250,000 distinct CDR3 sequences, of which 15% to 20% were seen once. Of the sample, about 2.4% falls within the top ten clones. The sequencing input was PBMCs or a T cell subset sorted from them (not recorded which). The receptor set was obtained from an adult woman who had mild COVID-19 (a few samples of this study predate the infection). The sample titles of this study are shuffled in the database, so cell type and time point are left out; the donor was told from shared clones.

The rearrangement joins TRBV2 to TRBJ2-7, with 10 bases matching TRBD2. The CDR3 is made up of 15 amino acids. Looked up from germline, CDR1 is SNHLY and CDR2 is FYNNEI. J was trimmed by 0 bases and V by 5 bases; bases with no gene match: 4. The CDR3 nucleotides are TGTGCCAGCAGTCGGACTAGCGGATACTCCTACGAGCAGTACTTC. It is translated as CASSRTSGYSYEQYF.

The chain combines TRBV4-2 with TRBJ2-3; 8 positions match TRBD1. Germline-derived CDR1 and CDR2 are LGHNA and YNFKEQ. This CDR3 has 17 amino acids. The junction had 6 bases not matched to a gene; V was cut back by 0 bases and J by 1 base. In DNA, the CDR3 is TGTGCCAGCAGCCAAGATTTTGCACAGGGGGGCACAGATACGCAGTATTTT. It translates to CASSQDFAQGGTDTQYF.

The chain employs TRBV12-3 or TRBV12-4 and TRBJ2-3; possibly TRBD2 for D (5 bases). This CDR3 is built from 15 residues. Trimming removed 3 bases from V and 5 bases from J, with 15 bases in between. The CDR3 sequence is CASSFGRRAGDTQYF. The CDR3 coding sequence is TGTGCCAGCAGTTTTGGGCGTAGGGCGGGAGATACGCAGTATTTT.

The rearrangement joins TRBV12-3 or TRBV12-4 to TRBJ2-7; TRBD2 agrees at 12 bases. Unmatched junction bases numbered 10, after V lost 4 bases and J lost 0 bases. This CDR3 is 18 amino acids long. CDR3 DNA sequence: TGTGCCAGCAGTTACTACCGACTAGCGGGAGCCCACTCCTACGAGCAGTACTTC. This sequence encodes CASSYYRLAGAHSYEQYF.

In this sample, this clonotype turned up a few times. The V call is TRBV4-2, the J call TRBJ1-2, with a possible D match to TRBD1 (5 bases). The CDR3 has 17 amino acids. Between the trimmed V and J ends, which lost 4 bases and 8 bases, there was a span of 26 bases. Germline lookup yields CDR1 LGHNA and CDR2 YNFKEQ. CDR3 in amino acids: CASSPQGERQGKRGYTF. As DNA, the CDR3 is TGTGCCAGCAGCCCCCAGGGAGAGAGGCAAGGGAAGAGGGGCTACACCTTC.

The CDR3 reads CSAIRVVAGTYEQYF. CDR3 bases: TGCAGCGCCATTAGGGTGGTAGCGGGGACCTACGAGCAGTACTTC. The chain has TRBV29-1 and TRBJ2-7, with 8 bases identical to TRBD2. The CDR3 sequence is 15 residues long. J gave up 2 bases and V 7 bases, and 13 bases lay outside the gene matches. The germline V gene encodes CDR1 SQVTM and CDR2 ANQGSEA.

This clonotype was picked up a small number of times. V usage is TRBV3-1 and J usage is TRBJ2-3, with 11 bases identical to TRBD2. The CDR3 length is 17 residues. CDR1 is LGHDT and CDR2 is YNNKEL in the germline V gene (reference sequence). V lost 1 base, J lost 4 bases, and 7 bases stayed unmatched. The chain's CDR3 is CASSQATSGSRSDTQYF. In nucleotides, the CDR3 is TGTGCCAGCAGCCAAGCCACTAGCGGGAGTAGGTCAGATACGCAGTATTTT.

CDR3 DNA sequence: TGTGCCAGCAGCTTAGGTCAGGGGTGGAATCAGCCCCAGCATTTT. Amino acid sequence: CASSLGQGWNQPQHF. The chain uses TRBV7-9 and TRBJ1-5; tentatively, D is TRBD1 (6 bases). The CDR3 extends over 15 amino acids. Trimming took 1 base from V and 4 from J, leaving 11 bases between them. CDR1 is SEHNR, CDR2 FQNEAQ, per germline (reference sequence). Combining the CDR3 with reference TRBV7-9 and TRBJ1-5 gives the whole variable domain DTGVSQNPRHKITKRGQNVTFRCDPISEHNRLYWYRQTLGQGPEFLTYFQNEAQLEKSRLLSDRFSAERPKGSFSTLEIQRTEQGDSAMYLCASSLGQGWNQPQHFGDGTRLSIL.

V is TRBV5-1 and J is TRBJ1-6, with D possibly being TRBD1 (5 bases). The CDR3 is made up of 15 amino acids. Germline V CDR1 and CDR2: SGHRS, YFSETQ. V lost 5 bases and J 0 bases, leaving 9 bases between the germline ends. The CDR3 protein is CASRTASSYNSPLHF. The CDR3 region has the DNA TGCGCCAGCAGGACAGCGAGCTCCTATAATTCACCCCTCCACTTT.

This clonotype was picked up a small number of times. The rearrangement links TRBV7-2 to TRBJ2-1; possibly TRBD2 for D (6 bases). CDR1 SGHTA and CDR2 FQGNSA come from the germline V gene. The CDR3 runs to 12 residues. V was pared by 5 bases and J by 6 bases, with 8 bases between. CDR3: CASSRDFNEQFF. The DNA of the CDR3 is TGTGCCAGCAGCCGGGACTTCAATGAGCAGTTCTTC. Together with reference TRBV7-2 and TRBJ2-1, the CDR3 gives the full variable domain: GAGVSQSPSNKVTEKGKDVELRCDPISGHTALYWYRQSLGQGLEFLIYFQGNSAPDKSGLPSDRFSAERTGGSVSTLTIQRTQQEDSAVYLCASSRDFNEQFFGPGTRLTVL.

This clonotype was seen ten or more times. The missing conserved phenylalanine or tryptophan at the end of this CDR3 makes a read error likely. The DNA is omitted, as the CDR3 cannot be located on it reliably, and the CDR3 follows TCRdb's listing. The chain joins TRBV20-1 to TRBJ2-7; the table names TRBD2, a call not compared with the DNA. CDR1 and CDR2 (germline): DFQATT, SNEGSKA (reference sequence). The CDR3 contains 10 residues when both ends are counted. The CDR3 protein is CSARAPGPST.

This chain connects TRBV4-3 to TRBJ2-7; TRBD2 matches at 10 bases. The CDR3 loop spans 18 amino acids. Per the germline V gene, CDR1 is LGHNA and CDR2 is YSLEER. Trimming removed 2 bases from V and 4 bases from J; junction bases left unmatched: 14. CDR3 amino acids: CASSQSRGPSGSGYEQYF. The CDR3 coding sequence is TGCGCCAGCAGCCAATCCCGGGGCCCTAGCGGGAGTGGTTACGAGCAGTACTTC.

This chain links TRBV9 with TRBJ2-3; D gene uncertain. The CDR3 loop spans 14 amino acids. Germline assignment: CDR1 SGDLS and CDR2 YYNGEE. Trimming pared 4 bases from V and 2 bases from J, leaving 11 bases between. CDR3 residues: CASSSGQYTDTQYF. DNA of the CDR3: TGTGCCAGCAGCTCCGGCCAGTACACAGATACGCAGTATTTT.

The CDR3 sequence is CASSQERVTGELFF. In nucleotides, the CDR3 is TGTGCCAGCAGCCAAGAGAGAGTCACCGGGGAGCTGTTTTTT. The V call is TRBV3-1, the J call TRBJ2-2, with no clear D. Germline V gives CDR1 LGHDT, CDR2 YNNKEL (reference sequence). Trimming removed 0 bases at V and 4 bases at J, with 6 bases between. This CDR3 region has 14 residues.

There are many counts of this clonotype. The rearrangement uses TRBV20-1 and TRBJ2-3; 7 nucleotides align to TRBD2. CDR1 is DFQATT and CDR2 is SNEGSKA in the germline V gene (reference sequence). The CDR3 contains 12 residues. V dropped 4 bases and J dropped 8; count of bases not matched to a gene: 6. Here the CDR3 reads CSATLTSTTQYF. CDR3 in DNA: TGCAGTGCTACTCTGACTAGCACTACGCAGTATTTT.

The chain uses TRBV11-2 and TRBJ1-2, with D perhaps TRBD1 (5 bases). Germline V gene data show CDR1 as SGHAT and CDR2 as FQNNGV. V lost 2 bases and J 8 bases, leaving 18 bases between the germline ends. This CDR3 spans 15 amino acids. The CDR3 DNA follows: TGTGCCAGCAGCTTACGAAACGGTGAGGGGCAAGGCTACACCTTC. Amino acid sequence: CASSLRNGEGQGYTF.

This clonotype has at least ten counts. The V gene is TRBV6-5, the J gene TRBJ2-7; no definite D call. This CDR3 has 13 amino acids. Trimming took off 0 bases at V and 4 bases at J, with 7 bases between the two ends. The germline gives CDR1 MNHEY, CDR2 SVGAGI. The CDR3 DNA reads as TGTGCCAGCAGTTACTCAGCAGAGTACGAGCAGTACTTC. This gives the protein CASSYSAEYEQYF.